This entry describes one T cell receptor (beta chain). The entry originates in a study of T cells in localized non-small cell lung cancer. The V gene lost 4 bases and the J gene lost 0 bases, with 10 bases spanning the gap. Germline lookup yields CDR1 SEHNR and CDR2 FQNEAQ (reference sequence). This CDR3 spans 14 amino acids. Method: immunoSEQ multiplex PCR; TCRdb's copy keeps in-frame clones and lacks some. Of around 30,000 clones listed, around 94% were seen once; the top ten hold 0.65% to 0.85%. This chain links TRBV7-9 with TRBJ2-7; D is unresolved. This TCR came from a woman aged 35 to 70 with stage I lung adenocarcinoma. Sequences were derived from peripheral blood, sampled before any cancer treatment. The CDR3, as DNA: TGTGCCAGCAGCTCCGATCGACCCTCCTACGAGCAGTACTTC. The encoded protein is CASSSDRPSYEQYF.